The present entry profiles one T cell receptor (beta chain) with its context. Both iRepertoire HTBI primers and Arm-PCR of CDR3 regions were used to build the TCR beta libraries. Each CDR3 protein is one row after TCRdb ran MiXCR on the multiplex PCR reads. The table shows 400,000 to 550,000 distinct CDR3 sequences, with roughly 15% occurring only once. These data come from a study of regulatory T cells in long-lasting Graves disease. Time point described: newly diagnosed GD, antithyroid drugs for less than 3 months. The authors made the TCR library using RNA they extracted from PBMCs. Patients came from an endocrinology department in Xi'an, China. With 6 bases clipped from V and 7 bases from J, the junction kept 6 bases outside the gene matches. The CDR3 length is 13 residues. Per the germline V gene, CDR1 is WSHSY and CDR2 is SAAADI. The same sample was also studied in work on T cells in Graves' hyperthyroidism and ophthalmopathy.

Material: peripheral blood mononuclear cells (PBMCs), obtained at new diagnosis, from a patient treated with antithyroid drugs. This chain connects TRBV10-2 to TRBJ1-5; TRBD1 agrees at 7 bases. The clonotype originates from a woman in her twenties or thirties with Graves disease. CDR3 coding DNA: TGCGCCAGCAGGTCCCAGGGGGGCCAGCCCCAGCATTTT. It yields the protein CASRSQGGQPQHF.